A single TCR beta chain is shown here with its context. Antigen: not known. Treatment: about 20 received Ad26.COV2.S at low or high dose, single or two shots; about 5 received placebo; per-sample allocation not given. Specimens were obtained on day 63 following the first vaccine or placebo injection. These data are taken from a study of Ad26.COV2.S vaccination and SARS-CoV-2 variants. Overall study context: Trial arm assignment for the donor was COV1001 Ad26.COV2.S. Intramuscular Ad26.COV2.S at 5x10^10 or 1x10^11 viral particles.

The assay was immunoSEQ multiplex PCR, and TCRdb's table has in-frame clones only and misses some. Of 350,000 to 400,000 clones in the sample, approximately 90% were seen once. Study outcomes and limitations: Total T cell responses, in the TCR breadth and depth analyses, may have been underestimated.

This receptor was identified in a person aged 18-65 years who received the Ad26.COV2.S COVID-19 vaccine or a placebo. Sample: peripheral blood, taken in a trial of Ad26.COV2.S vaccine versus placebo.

Here the CDR3 DNA reads TGTGCCAGCAGCTTGGAGGTAGCGGGGCGAGGCGAGCAGTACTTC. Encoded protein: CASSLEVAGRGEQYF. V usage is TRBV5-4 and J usage is TRBJ2-7, with 8 nucleotides matching TRBD2. CDR1 is SGHNT, CDR2 YYREEE, per germline (reference sequence). J was trimmed by 6 bases and V by 0 bases; bases with no gene match: 8. The length of the CDR3 is 15 residues.